This T cell receptor beta chain was identified during a study of OX40 agonist ivuxolimab in advanced cancers. Regarding the study in general: Ivuxolimab was a fully human IgG2 agonistic monoclonal antibody targeting the costimulatory receptor OX40 (CD134). The dose-escalation cohort was about 87% male with a mean age of roughly 60 years, ranging from roughly 20 to 80. The paper describes the monotherapy dose-escalation part (N ≈ 52 patients) of the phase I trial of ivuxolimab. The purpose of peripheral TCRbeta sequencing was to test whether ivuxolimab changed TCR sequence diversity and led to clonal T-cell expansion. Of the approximately 50 patients in dose escalation, some 20 had hepatocellular carcinoma, about 15 had melanoma, 9 had renal cell carcinoma and 9 had head and neck cancer. Partial responses occurred in three dose-escalation patients: two with cutaneous melanoma and one with hepatocellular carcinoma. Prior anti-PD-1, anti-PD-L1 or anti-CTLA-4 therapy was permitted, and checkpoint inhibitors had been received by about 36% of dose-escalation patients. Intravenous ivuxolimab was administered to patients every 2 weeks at six dose levels: 0.01, 0.1, 0.3, 1.5, 3 and 10 mg/kg. General study outcomes and caveats: The antigen specificity of the peripheral T cells that underwent clonal expansion was not determined. After ivuxolimab, more expanded clones were found on average in CD8+ T cells than in CD4+ T cells. Low levels of normalized T-cell clonal expansion were also seen in some patients who did not respond. At doses from 0.1 to 3.0 mg/kg, clonal expansion was seen in both CD4+ and CD8+ blood T cells between baseline and week 6. In the 0.1-3.0 mg/kg groups, partial responders had among the lowest normalized peripheral clonal expansion, particularly in CD8+ T cells.

Spanning cysteine to phenylalanine, the CDR3 consists of 14 amino acids. Of all the DNA, just the CDR3 is kept, 42 bases in frame from base 1. V loses 3 bases of germline sequence and J loses 6 bases, and the interval between the two ends is 13 bases. The germline V gene provides CDR1 MDHEN and CDR2 SYDVKM. Genomic DNA was isolated from the sorted cells so that the TCRbeta CDR3 region could be sequenced. The immunoSEQ Assay was used for sequencing of TCRbeta CDR3 regions. Here the immuneACCESS table is served through TCRdb, limited to in-frame sequences with V and J called. Missing clones are a known gap in these copies; in checked studies unresolved V genes cover under half, and the rest lacks a known reason. In this sample the table shows under 85,000 clones, 94% of which occur a single time. The top ten clones comprise roughly 20% of the sample. With respect to this clone: Its antigen is not yet known. There are no base qualities to consult, and no much larger clone falls within one base.

The trial excluded patients who had a history of autoimmune disease or who were on systemic immunosuppression. Peripheral blood for TCR sequencing was collected from all dose cohorts at baseline, on cycle 4 day 1, and on cycle 7 day 1. Samples came from an open-label, multicenter, first-in-human phase I dose-escalation trial of ivuxolimab. Adults with locally advanced or metastatic melanoma, renal cell, hepatocellular, or head and neck squamous cell carcinoma were enrolled in the trial. CD4+ and CD8+ T cells were sorted separately from peripheral blood before TCR sequencing. The sequences come from CD4+ or CD8+ T cells sorted from blood, collected in a trial of the OX40 agonist ivuxolimab. The sequence was collected from an adult with an advanced solid tumor such as melanoma, head and neck, liver or kidney cancer. The receptor chain draws on TRBV28 and TRBJ2-3; D gene: possibly TRBD1, on 6 matching bases. The bases read TGTGCCAGCAGTTTGAGGGTGGGGGCGGATACGCAGTATTTT. The translation is CASSLRVGADTQYF.